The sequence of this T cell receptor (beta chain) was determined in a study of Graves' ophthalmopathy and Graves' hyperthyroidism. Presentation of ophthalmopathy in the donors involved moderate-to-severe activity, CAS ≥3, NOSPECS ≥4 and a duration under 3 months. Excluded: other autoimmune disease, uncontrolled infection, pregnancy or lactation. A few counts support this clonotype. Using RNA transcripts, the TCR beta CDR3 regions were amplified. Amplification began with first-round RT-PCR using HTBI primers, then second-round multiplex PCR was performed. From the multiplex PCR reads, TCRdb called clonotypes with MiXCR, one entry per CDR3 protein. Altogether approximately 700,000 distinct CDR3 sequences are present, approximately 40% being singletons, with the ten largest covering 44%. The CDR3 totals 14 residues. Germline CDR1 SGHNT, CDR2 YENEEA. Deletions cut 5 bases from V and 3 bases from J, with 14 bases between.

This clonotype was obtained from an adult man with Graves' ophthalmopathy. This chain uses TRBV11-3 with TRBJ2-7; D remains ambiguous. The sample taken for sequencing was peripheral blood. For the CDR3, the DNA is TGTGCCAGCAGCCGCCCCGGGTCCAACTACGAGCAGTACTTC. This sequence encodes CASSRPGSNYEQYF.